This T cell receptor beta chain was found in a study of PD-L1 blockade in urothelial cancer. Study information: Analysis of the blood was performed 3 weeks (second dose) and 6 weeks after treatment start. Study findings and constraints: When measured at 3 weeks, tumor-associated blood clones expanded more in durable-benefit patients.

The authors spiked synthetic TCR analog templates into each PCR. Libraries were prepared by immunoSEQ multiplex PCR; TCRdb keeps only in-frame clonotypes and omits some of them. This table has about 95,000 clones, roughly 89% appearing once. V lost 0 bases, J lost 7 bases, and 4 bases stayed unmatched. The CDR3 runs 14 residues. Germline CDR1 is LGHNA and CDR2 is YSLEER. Time point specified: pretreatment peripheral blood. This clone was seen only once. Its antigen is not known. V usage is TRBV4-3 and J usage is TRBJ1-2; TRBD1 aligns across 8 bases. The receptor comes from a man between 60 and 75 years old with urothelial cancer. This specimen consisted of PBMCs, obtained around atezolizumab (anti-PD-L1) treatment. The CDR3 sequence: CASSQELTGVGYTF. DNA of the CDR3: TGCGCCAGCAGCCAAGAGTTGACAGGGGTTGGCTACACCTTC.